These 18 T cell receptor beta chains were sequenced from one sample in a study of OX40 agonist ivuxolimab in advanced cancers. Sequencing used immunoSEQ multiplex PCR; TCRdb keeps in-frame clones, though not all of them. The table includes tens of thousands of clones, over 60% detected once. Sequencing was performed on CD4+ or CD8+ T cells sorted from blood, taken in a trial of the OX40 agonist ivuxolimab. Receptors originate from an adult with an advanced solid tumor such as melanoma, head and neck, liver or kidney cancer.

This clone was counted between two and nine times. The chain uses TRBV12-2 and TRBJ2-5; TRBD2 was called by the table and not checked on the DNA. TRBV12-2 is a pseudogene. The length of the CDR3 is 18 residues. CDR3 bases: TGTGCAAGTCGCTTACCCCGCGGTACTAGCGGGCCACAAGAGACCCAGTACTTC. Encoded protein: CASRLPRGTSGPQETQYF.

As regards this clone: This specimen includes other DNA sequences encoding the same CDR3. This sequence joins TRBV5-1 and TRBJ2-3, with D tentatively TRBD1 (5 bases). V was pared by 1 base and J by 1 base, with 7 bases between. The CDR3 extends over 14 amino acids. Germline assignment: CDR1 SGHRS and CDR2 YFSETQ. Written as DNA, the CDR3 is TGCGCCAGCAGCTTGTTAGGGGGCACAGATACGCAGTATTTT. Encoded protein: CASSLLGGTDTQYF.

This clone was counted only a few times. V is TRBV5-4 and J is TRBJ2-7; no firm D call. Germline CDR1 is SGHNT and CDR2 is YYREEE (reference sequence). The CDR3 is 14 amino acids. The V end was cut by 1 base, the J end by 1 base, with 9 bases between. The CDR3 sequence is CASSLSPISYEQYF. CDR3 bases: TGTGCCAGCAGCTTGAGCCCGATTTCCTACGAGCAGTACTTC.

This clone was counted between two and nine times. This chain joins TRBV19 and TRBJ2-1; 10 positions match TRBD2. CDR3 size: 14 residues. Trimming removed 5 bases from V and 7 bases from J; junction bases left unmatched: 5. CDR1 and CDR2 from the germline V gene are LNHDA and SQIVND (reference sequence). The chain's CDR3 is CASSVSGGRNEQFF. The CDR3, as DNA: TGTGCCAGTAGTGTTAGCGGGGGGAGGAATGAGCAGTTCTTC.

This rearrangement joins TRBV2 to TRBJ1-3; a weak D match, TRBD1 (6 bases). V was cut by 6 bases and J by 2 bases, with 11 bases left in between. There are 14 residues in the CDR3. CDR1 is SNHLY and CDR2 is FYNNEI in the germline V gene. CDR3 DNA sequence: TGTGCCAGCAGCGCCCAGGGGACTGGAAACACCATATATTTT. It translates to CASSAQGTGNTIYF.

This chain connects TRBV20-1 to TRBJ2-7; no reliable D call. The CDR3 runs to 11 residues. The germline V and J ends were trimmed by 3 bases and 3 bases, with 6 bases remaining between them. CDR1 and CDR2 (germline): DFQATT, SNEGSKA (reference sequence). CDR3 bases: TGCAGTGCTAGTCAAGGCTACGAGCAGTACTTC. This gives the protein CSASQGYEQYF.

V is TRBV6-5 and J is TRBJ2-7, with D perhaps TRBD1 or TRBD2 (5 bases each). CDR3 length equals 15 residues. Trimming removed 3 bases from V and 2 bases from J, with 14 bases in between. Germline V gives CDR1 MNHEY, CDR2 SVGAGI. The CDR3 loop is CASSYLRGSPYEQYF. Here the CDR3 DNA reads TGTGCCAGCAGTTATCTGAGGGGTTCACCCTACGAGCAGTACTTC.

This clone showed up just a few times. V is TRBV7-9 and J is TRBJ2-2; D remains ambiguous. Trimming took off 1 base at V and 6 bases at J, with 15 bases between the two ends. Germline CDR1 SEHNR, CDR2 FQNEAQ (reference sequence). The CDR3 is 16 residues long. The CDR3 protein is CASSLVIRVLPGELFF. CDR3 nucleotide sequence: TGTGCCAGCAGCTTAGTCATCCGGGTCCTTCCCGGGGAGCTGTTTTTT.

This clone was recorded a few times. CDR3 residues: CASAGSSGRYNEQFF. CDR3 in DNA: TGTGCCAGCGCGGGTTCCAGCGGTAGGTACAATGAGCAGTTCTTC. J is TRBJ2-1 and V is TRBV5-4; D is possibly TRBD2 (5 bases). The CDR3 length is 15 residues. V was trimmed by 7 bases and J by 4 bases, leaving 18 bases between them. Germline V gene sequence: CDR1 SGHNT, CDR2 YYREEE (reference sequence).

The genes are TRBV27 and TRBJ2-1; 16 nucleotides agree with TRBD2. V was pared by 4 bases and J by 2 bases, with 5 bases of the junction left unmatched. Per the germline V gene, CDR1 is MNHEY and CDR2 is SMNVEV (reference sequence). The CDR3 has 18 residues. CDR3 protein: CASSSGLAGGVTYNEQFF. The CDR3 DNA follows: TGTGCCAGCAGTTCGGGACTAGCGGGAGGGGTCACCTACAATGAGCAGTTCTTC.

The genes are TRBV28 and TRBJ1-3; 12 nucleotides line up with TRBD1. Germline V lookup: CDR1 MDHEN, CDR2 SYDVKM. The J segment lost 3 bases and the V segment lost 8 bases, leaving 5 bases of the junction unmatched. The CDR3 contains 15 residues. The CDR3 sequence is CASAGTGGGGNTIYF. The CDR3, as DNA: TGTGCCAGCGCAGGGACAGGGGGCGGTGGAAACACCATATATTTT.

The genes are TRBV5-5 and TRBJ1-4; perhaps TRBD1 as D (6 bases). CDR3 length equals 15 residues. V was pared by 4 bases and J by 0 bases, with 10 bases between. CDR1 is SGHKS, CDR2 YYEKEE, per germline (reference sequence). The CDR3 DNA sequence: TGTGCCAGCAGCCCCAGGACAGCAACTAATGAAAAACTGTTTTTT. This encodes CASSPRTATNEKLFF.

About this clone: The junction departs from the called germline gene at one end, perhaps through a read error. This chain links TRBV29-1 with TRBJ1-2, with a tentative D call TRBD1 (6 bases). The CDR3 totals 16 residues. Per germline, CDR1 SQVTM and CDR2 ANQGSEA. CDR3 coding DNA: TGCAGCGTTGAAGATCCAAGCTCGGCTCCAAGGCGGAGGGGGGATTTC. Amino acid sequence: CSVEDPSSAPRRRGDF.

This chain uses TRBV11-2 with TRBJ2-7, with TRBD1 identical over 7 bases. CDR1 and CDR2 (germline): SGHAT, FQNNGV. The CDR3 is 14 amino acids. J lost 6 bases, V lost 6 bases, and 11 bases had no gene match. In DNA, the CDR3 is TGTGCCAGCAGTTCGACGACAGGGTTCGGCGAGCAGTACTTC. Translating gives CASSSTTGFGEQYF.

The chain is built from TRBV14 and TRBJ2-7; D is ambiguous. V lost 3 bases, J lost 6 bases, and 12 bases lay in between. This CDR3 has 13 amino acids. The germline V gene encodes CDR1 SGHDN and CDR2 FVKESK. This chain's CDR3 is CASSQEPKGEQYF. CDR3 sequence (DNA): TGTGCCAGCAGCCAGGAGCCGAAAGGCGAGCAGTACTTC.

The rearrangement uses TRBV28 and TRBJ1-2, with 10 bases identical to TRBD1. Germline CDR1 and CDR2: MDHEN and SYDVKM. The CDR3 contains 15 residues. V dropped 6 bases and J dropped 8; count of bases not matched to a gene: 12. This CDR3 is CASRLMTGGLKGYTF. CDR3 coding DNA: TGTGCCAGCAGATTGATGACAGGGGGCCTAAAGGGCTACACCTTC.

The V and J genes are TRBV10-3 and TRBJ2-2; 8 bases agree with TRBD1. Germline V gene lookup returns CDR1 ENHRY and CDR2 SYGVKD. The CDR3 is 15 residues long. V was clipped by 3 bases and J by 6 bases; unmatched bases: 6. CDR3 nucleotide sequence: TGTGCCATCAGTGAAGGGACAGGAAGGCCCGGGGAGCTGTTTTTT. Translation: CAISEGTGRPGELFF.

The chain joins TRBV6-6 to TRBJ2-7, with D possibly called TRBD1 or TRBD2 (5 bases each). Trimming removed 0 bases at V and 6 bases at J, with 12 bases between. This CDR3 has 14 amino acids. Germline V lookup: CDR1 MNHNY, CDR2 SVGAGI (reference sequence). The CDR3 DNA follows: TGTGCCAGCAGTTACTCGGAGGCAGGGACCGAGCAGTACTTC. Amino acids: CASSYSEAGTEQYF.